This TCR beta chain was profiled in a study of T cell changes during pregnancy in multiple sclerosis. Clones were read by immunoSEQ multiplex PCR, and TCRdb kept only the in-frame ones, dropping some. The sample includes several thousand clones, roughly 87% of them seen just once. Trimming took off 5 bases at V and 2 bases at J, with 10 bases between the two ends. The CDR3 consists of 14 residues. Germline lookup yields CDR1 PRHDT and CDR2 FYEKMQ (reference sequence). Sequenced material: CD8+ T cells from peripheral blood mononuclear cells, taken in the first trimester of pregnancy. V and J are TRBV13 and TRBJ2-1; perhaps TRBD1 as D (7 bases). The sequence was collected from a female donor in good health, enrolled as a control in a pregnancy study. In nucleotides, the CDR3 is TGTGCCAGCAGCCCAGGGGGGCCCTACAATGAGCAGTTCTTC. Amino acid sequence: CASSPGGPYNEQFF.